This record concerns one T cell receptor beta chain sequence. Its antigen is unknown. PCR was performed using 60 Vbeta and 13 Jbeta primers. This table comes from immunoSEQ multiplex PCR, and its TCRdb copy is limited to in-frame clones, with some not included. The sample has some 170,000 clones, under 85% seen once. The data derive from a study of cytomegalovirus exposure and HLA in healthy donors. Study context: From donors who were HLA-typed, an early data release held 80 million or so unique TCRs.

The germline V gene encodes CDR1 SGHRS and CDR2 YFSETQ. The germline V and J ends were trimmed by 2 bases and 8 bases, with 16 bases remaining between them. The CDR3 runs to 15 residues. Regarding the study as a whole: Indistinguishable V segments, including TRBV6-2 and TRBV6-3, were excluded. The investigators catalogued 164 TCR beta chains as cytomegalovirus-associated. One variant, a missense change in DCLRE1C, was linked in a later analysis to TCR beta V- and J-gene trimming.

The clonotype originates from a young woman in good health and CMV-seronegative. The chain couples TRBV5-1 to TRBJ1-4, with D tentatively TRBD1 (6 bases). Sequencing used PBMCs. Written as DNA, the CDR3 is TGCGCCAGCAGCTTAACAGGGACTAGGGACGAAAAACTGTTTTTT. Its protein product is CASSLTGTRDEKLFF.